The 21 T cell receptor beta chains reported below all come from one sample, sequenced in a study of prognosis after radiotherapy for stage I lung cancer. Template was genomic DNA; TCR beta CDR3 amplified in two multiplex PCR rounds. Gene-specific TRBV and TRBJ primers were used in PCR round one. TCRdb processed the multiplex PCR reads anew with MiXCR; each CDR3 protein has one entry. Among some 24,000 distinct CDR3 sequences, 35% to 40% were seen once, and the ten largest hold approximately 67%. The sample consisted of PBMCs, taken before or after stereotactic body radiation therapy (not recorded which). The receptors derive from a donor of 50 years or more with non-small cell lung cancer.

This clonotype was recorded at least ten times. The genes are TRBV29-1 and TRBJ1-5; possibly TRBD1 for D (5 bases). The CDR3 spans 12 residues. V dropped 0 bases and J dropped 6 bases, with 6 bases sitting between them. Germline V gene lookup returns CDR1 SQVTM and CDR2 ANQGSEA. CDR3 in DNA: TGCAGCGTTGAAGAAAGGGGTCAGCCCCAGCATTTT. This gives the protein CSVEERGQPQHF. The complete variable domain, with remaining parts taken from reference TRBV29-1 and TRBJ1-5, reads SAVISQKPSRDICQRGTSLTIQCQVDSQVTMMFWYRQQPGQSLTLIATANQGSEATYESGFVIDKFPISRPNLTFSTLTVSNMSPEDSSIYLCSVEERGQPQHFGDGTRLSIL.

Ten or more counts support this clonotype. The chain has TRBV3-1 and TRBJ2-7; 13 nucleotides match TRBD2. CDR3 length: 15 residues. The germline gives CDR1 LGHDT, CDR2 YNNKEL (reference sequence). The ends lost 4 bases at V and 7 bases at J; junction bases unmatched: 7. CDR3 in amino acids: CASSPRTSGSGEQYF. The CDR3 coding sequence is TGTGCCAGCAGCCCCAGGACTAGCGGGAGTGGTGAGCAGTACTTC.

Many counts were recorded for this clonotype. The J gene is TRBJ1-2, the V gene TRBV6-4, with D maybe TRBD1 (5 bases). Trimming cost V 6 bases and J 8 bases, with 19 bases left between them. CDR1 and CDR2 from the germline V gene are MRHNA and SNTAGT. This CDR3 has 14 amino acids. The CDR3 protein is CASSTRTRVGGYTF. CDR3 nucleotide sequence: TGTGCCAGCAGCACTAGGACCAGGGTAGGGGGCTACACCTTC.

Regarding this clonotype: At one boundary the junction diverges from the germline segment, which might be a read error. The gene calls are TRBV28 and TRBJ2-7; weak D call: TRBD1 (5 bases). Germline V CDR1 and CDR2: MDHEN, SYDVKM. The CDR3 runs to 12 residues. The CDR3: CASSSGHVDQHF. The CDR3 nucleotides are TGTGCCAGCAGTTCCGGACATGTCGATCAGCACTTC.

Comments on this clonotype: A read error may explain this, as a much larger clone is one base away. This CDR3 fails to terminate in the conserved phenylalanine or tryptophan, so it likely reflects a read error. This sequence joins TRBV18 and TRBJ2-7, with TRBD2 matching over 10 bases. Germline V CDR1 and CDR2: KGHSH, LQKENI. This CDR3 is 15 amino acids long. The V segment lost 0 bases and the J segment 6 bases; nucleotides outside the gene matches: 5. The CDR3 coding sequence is TGTGCCAGCTCACCACCGAGCGGGAGGGCCCGCGAGCAGTACCTC. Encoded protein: CASSPPSGRAREQYL.

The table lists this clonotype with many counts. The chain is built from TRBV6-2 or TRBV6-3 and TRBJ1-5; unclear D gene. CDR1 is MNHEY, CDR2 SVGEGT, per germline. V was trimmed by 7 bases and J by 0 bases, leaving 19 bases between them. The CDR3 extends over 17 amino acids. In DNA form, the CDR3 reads TGTGCCAGCACCAGGCCCCTCGCCCGATATAGCAATCAGCCCCAGCATTTT. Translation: CASTRPLARYSNQPQHF.

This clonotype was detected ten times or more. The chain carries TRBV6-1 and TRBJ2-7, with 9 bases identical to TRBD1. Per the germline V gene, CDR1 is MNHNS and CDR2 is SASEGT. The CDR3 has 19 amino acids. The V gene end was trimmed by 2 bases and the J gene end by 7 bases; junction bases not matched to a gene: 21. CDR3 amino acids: CASSEQGSFGTGFGWEQYF. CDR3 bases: TGTGCCAGCAGTGAACAGGGGAGTTTCGGGACAGGGTTCGGGTGGGAGCAGTACTTC.

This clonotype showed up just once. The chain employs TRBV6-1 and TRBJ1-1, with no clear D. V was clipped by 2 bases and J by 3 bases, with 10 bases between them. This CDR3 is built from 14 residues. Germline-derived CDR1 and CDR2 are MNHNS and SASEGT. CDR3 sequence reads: CASSEFVPDTEAFF. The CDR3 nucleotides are TGTGCCAGCAGTGAATTCGTGCCAGACACTGAAGCTTTCTTT.

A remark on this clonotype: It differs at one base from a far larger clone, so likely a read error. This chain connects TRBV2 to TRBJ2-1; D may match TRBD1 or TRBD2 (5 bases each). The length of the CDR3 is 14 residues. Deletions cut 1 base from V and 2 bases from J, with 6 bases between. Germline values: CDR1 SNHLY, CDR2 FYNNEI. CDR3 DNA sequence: TGTGCCAGCAGTGAAGTGGGGGCCTACAATGAGCAGTTCTTC. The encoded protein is CASSEVGAYNEQFF.

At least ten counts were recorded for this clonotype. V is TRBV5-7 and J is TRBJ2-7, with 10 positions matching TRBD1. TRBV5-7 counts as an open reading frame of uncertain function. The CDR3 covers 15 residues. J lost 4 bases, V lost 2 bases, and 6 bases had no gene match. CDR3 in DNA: TGTGCCAGCAGCTTCTCCGGACAGGGGGTTTACGAGCAGTACTTC. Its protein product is CASSFSGQGVYEQYF.

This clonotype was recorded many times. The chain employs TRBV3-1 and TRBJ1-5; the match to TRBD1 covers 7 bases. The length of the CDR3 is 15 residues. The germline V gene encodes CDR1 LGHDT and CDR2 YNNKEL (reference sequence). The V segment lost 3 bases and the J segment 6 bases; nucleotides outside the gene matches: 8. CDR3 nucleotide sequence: TGTGCCAGCAGCCAGACAGGGTTCGGTCTTCAGCCCCAGCATTTT. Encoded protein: CASSQTGFGLQPQHF.

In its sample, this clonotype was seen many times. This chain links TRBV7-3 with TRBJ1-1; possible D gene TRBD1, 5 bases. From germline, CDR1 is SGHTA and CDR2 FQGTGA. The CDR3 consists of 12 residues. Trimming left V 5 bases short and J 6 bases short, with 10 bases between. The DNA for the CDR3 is TGTGCCAGCAGCATGGACAAGCCTGAAGCTTTCTTT. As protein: CASSMDKPEAFF.

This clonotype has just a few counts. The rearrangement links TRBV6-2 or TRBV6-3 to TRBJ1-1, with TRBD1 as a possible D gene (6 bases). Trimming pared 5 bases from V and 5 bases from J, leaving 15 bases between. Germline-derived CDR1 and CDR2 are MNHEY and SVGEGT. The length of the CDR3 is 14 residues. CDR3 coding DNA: TGTGCCAGCAGTATCGGGGGGGGCAGGACTGAAGCTTTCTTT. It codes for CASSIGGGRTEAFF.

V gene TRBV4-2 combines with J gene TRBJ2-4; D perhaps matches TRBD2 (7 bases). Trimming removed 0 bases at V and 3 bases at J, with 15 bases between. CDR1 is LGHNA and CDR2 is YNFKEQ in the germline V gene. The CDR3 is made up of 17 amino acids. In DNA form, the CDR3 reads TGTGCCAGCAGCCAAGAAGGGGGGGGTTCCAACAAAAACATTCAGTACTTC. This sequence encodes CASSQEGGGSNKNIQYF.

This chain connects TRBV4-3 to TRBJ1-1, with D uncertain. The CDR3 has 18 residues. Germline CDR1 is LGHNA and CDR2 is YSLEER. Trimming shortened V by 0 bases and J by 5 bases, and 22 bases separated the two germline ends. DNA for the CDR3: TGCGCCAGCAGCCAAGATCCGATTTTAAGGCCACCGGGGACTGAAGCTTTCTTT. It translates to CASSQDPILRPPGTEAFF.

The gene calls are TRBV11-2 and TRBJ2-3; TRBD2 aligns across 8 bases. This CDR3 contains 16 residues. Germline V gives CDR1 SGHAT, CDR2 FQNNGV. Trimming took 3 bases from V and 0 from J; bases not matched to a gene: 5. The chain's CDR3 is CASSFFAGGSTDTQYF. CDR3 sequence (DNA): TGTGCCAGCAGCTTTTTTGCGGGAGGAAGCACAGATACGCAGTATTTT.

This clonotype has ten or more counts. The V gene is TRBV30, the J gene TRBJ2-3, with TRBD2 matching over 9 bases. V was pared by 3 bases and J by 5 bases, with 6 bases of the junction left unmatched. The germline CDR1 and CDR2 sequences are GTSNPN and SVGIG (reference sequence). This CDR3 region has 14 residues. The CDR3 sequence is CAWRLAGVVDTQYF. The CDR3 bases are TGTGCCTGGAGGTTAGCGGGAGTGGTAGATACGCAGTATTTT. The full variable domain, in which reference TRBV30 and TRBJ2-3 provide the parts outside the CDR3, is SQTIHQWPATLVQPVGSPLSLECTVEGTSNPNLYWYRQAAGRGLQLLFYSVGIGQISSEVPQNLSASRPQDRQFILSSKKLLLSDSGFYLCAWRLAGVVDTQYFGPGTRLTVL.

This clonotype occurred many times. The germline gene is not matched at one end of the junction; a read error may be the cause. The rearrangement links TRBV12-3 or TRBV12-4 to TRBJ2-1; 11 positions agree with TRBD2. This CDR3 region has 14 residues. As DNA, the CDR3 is TGTGCCAGCAGTCTAGCGGGAGGAGGCAATGAGCAGTTCTTC. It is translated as CASSLAGGGNEQFF.

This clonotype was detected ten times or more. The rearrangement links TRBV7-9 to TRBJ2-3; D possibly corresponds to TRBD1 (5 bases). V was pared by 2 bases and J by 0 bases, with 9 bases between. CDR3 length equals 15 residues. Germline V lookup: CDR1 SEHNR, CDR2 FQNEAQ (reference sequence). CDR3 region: CASSLITGSTDTQYF. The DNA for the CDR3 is TGTGCCAGCAGCTTAATAACAGGTAGCACAGATACGCAGTATTTT.

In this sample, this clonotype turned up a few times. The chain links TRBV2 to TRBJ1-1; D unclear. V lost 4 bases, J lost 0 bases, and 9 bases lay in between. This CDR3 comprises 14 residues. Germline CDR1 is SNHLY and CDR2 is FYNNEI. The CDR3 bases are TGTGCCAGCAGTGGGCAGAACATGAACACTGAAGCTTTCTTT. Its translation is CASSGQNMNTEAFF.

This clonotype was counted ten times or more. This CDR3 is CASSSLVQDVRFF. The CDR3 DNA reads as TGTGCCAGCAGTTCCCTGGTACAGGACGTCCGTTTCTTT. The V call is TRBV2, the J call TRBJ1-1, with a possible D match to TRBD1 (5 bases). The germline V and J ends were trimmed by 5 bases and 13 bases, with 20 bases remaining between them. CDR1 SNHLY and CDR2 FYNNEI come from the germline V gene. This CDR3 contains 13 residues.